The rows below give T cell receptor beta chains drawn from one sample of a study of early T cells in non-severe SARS-CoV-2 infection. TCRdb used MiXCR to reprocess the 5' RACE reads, holding one entry per CDR3 protein. This table has 55,000 to 80,000 distinct CDR3 sequences, roughly 9% appearing once. Here the sequenced sample was whole blood, taken at baseline. The receptors stem from an adult who was a healthcare worker with PCR-confirmed SARS-CoV-2 infection or an uninfected control (not recorded which). CDR3s include the opening cysteine and the closing phenylalanine or tryptophan. D genes are given only for firm matches. Expanded clones get a size class; other rows say once, few or many, or leave the size out.

j_gene | abundance | v_gene | d_gene | CDR3nt | CDR3aa
TRBJ2-7 | - | TRBV7-9 | TRBD1 | TGTGCCAGCAGCGCCGACAGGGCCGGCGAGCAGTACTTC | CASSADRAGEQYF
TRBJ2-5 | many | TRBV11-2 | - | TGTGCCAGCAGCCCCATGGAGACCCAGTACTTC | CASSPMETQYF
TRBJ2-7 | few | TRBV2 | - | TGTGCCAGCAGTGAAGGAGGGGGCGAGCAGTACTTC | CASSEGGGEQYF
TRBJ2-2 | many | TRBV7-9 | - | TGTGCCAGCACCCCCGGGCCTGCCGGGGAGCTGTTTTTT | CASTPGPAGELFF
TRBJ1-6 | many | TRBV12-3/TRBV12-4 | - | TGTGCCAGCAGTATACAAGGGAATTCACCCCTCCACTTT | CASSIQGNSPLHF
TRBJ2-1 | few | TRBV3-1 | - | TGTGCCAGCAGCCTCCTGGGGACTGGAACGTTCAATGAGCAGTTCTTC | CASSLLGTGTFNEQFF
TRBJ2-1 | few | TRBV7-6 | - | TGTGCCAGCAGTCCACTTGGGCCTGAGCAGTTCTTC | CASSPLGPEQFF
TRBJ2-2 | - | TRBV12-3/TRBV12-4 | TRBD1 | TGTGCCAGCAGTCAGACAGGGCTCCCCGGGGAGCTGTTTTTT | CASSQTGLPGELFF
TRBJ2-1 | many | TRBV7-6 | TRBD1 | TGTGCCAGCAGCCTTTACGTGGCAGGGGGCGCTTACAATGAGCAGTTCTTC | CASSLYVAGGAYNEQFF
TRBJ2-1 | many | TRBV6-2/TRBV6-3 | - | TGTGCCAGCAGTCCCCGCGGAGGGAACTCCTACAATGAGCAGTTCTTC | CASSPRGGNSYNEQFF
TRBJ2-5 | few | TRBV6-2/TRBV6-3 | TRBD2 | TGTGCCAGTCGGCTAGCGGGAGTAGAGACCCAGTACTTC | CASRLAGVETQYF
TRBJ2-3 | few | TRBV2 | - | TGTGCCAGCAGGGAGAGACAGAGAACTAGCACAGATACGCAGTATTTT | CASRERQRTSTDTQYF